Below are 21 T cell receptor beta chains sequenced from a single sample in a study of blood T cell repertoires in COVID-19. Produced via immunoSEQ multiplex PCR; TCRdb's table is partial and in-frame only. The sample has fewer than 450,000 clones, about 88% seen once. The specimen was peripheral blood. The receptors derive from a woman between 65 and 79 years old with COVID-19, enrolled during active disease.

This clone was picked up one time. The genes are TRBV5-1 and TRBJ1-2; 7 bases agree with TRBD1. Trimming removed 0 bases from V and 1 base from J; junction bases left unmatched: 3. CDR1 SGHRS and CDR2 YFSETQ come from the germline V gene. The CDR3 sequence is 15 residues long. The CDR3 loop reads CASSLGGTVNYGYTF. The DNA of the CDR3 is TGCGCCAGCAGCTTGGGAGGGACAGTTAACTATGGCTACACCTTC.

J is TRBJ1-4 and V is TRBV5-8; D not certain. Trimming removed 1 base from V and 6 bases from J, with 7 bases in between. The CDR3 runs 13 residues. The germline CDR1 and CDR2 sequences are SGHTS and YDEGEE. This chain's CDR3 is CASSLTEDEKLFF. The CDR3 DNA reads TGTGCCAGCAGCTTGACCGAGGATGAAAAACTGTTTTTT.

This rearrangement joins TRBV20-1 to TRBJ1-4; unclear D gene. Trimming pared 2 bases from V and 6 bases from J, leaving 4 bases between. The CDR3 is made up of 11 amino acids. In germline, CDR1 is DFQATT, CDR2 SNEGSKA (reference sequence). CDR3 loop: CSARQDEKLFF. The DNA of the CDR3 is TGCAGTGCTAGACAGGATGAAAAACTGTTTTTT.

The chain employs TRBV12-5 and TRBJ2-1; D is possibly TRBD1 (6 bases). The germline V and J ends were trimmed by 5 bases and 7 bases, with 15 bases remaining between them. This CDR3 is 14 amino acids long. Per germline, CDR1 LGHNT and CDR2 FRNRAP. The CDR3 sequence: CASGPDSNLNEQFF. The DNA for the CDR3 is TGTGCTAGTGGTCCGGACAGTAATCTTAATGAGCAGTTCTTC.

CDR3 DNA: TGTGCCAGCAGCCCTTTTTACGAGCAGTACTTC. It specifies CASSPFYEQYF. V usage is TRBV11-2 and J usage is TRBJ2-7; D gene ambiguous. This CDR3 is built from 11 residues. V lost 5 bases, J lost 4 bases, and 6 bases lay in between. The germline CDR1 and CDR2 sequences are SGHAT and FQNNGV. Supplemented by reference TRBV11-2 and TRBJ2-7, the full variable domain reads EAGVAQSPRYKIIEKRQSVAFWCNPISGHATLYWYQQILGQGPKLLIQFQNNGVVDDSQLPKDRFSAERLKGVDSTLKIQPAKLEDSAVYLCASSPFYEQYFGPGTRLTVT.

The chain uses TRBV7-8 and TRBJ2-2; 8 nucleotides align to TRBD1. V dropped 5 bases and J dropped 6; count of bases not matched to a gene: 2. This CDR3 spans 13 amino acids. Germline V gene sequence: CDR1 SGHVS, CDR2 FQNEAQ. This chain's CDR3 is CASSPTGAGELFF. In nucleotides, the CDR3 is TGTGCCAGCAGCCCGACAGGGGCCGGGGAGCTGTTTTTT.

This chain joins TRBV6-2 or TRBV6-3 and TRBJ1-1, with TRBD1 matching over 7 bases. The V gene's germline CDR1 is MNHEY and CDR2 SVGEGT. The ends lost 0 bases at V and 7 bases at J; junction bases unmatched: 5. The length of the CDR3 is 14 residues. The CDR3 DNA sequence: TGTGCCAGCAGTTACTCAACAGGGGTAGTTGAAGCTTTCTTT. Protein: CASSYSTGVVEAFF.

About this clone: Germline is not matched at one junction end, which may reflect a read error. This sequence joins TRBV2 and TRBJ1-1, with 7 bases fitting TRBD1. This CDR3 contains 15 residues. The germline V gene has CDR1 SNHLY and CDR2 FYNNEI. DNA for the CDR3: TGTGCCAGCAGAGAAGAGGGGGCAAAGGCCGGTGAAGCTTTCTTT. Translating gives CASREEGAKAGEAFF.

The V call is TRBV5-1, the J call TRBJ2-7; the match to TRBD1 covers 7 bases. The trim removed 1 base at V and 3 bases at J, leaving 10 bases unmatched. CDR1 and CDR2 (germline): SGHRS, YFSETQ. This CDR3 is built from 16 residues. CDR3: CASSLLGGDSHYEQYF. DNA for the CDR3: TGCGCCAGCAGCTTGTTAGGGGGCGATTCCCACTACGAGCAGTACTTC.

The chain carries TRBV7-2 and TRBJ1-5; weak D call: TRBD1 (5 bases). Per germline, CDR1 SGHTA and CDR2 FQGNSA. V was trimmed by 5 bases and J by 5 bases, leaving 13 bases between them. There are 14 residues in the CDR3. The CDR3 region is CASSPVRGDQPQHF. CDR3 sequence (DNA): TGTGCCAGCAGCCCGGTCCGGGGGGATCAGCCCCAGCATTTT.

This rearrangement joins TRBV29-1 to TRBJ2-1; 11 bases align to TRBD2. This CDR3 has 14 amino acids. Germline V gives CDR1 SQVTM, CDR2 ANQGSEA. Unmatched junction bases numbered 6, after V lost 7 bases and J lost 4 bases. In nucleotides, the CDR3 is TGCAGCGGCACTAGCGGGGGCGTTTACAATGAGCAGTTCTTC. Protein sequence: CSGTSGGVYNEQFF.

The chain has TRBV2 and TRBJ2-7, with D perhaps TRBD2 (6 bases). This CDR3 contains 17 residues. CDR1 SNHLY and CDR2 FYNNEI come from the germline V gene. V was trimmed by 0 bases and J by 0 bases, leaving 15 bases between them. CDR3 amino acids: CASSEAIRGTRSYEQYF. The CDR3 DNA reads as TGTGCCAGCAGTGAAGCGATCCGGGGGACTCGCTCCTACGAGCAGTACTTC. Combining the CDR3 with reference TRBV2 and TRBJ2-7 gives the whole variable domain EPEVTQTPSHQVTQMGQEVILRCVPISNHLYFYWYRQILGQKVEFLVSFYNNEISEKSEIFDDQFSVERPDGSNFTLKIRSTKLEDSAMYFCASSEAIRGTRSYEQYFGPGTRLTVT.

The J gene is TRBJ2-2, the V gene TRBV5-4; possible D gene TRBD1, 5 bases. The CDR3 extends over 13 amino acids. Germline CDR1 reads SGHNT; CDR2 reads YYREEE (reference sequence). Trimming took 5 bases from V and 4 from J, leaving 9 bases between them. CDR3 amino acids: CASSFDSTGELFF. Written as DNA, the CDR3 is TGTGCCAGCAGTTTCGACAGCACCGGGGAGCTGTTTTTT.

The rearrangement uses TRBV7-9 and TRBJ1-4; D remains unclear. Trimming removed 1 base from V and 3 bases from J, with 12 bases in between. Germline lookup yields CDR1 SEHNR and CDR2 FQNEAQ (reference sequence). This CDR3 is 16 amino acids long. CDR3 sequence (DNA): TGTGCCAGCAGCTTAGTCTACAGTTTCCCTAATGAAAAACTGTTTTTT. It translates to CASSLVYSFPNEKLFF.

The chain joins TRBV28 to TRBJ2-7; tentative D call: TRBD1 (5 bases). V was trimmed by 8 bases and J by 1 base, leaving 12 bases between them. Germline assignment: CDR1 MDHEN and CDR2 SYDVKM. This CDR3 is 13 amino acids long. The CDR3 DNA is TGTGCCAGCTCAAGGACACCGTCCTACGAGCAGTACTTC. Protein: CASSRTPSYEQYF.

The CDR3: CASSSAARTESSYEQYF. The CDR3 DNA reads as TGTGCCAGCAGTTCAGCAGCTCGAACAGAGAGCTCCTACGAGCAGTACTTC. This chain connects TRBV28 to TRBJ2-7; D is ambiguous. The CDR3 is 17 residues long. The germline gives CDR1 MDHEN, CDR2 SYDVKM. Trimming shortened V by 4 bases and J by 0 bases, and 19 bases separated the two germline ends.

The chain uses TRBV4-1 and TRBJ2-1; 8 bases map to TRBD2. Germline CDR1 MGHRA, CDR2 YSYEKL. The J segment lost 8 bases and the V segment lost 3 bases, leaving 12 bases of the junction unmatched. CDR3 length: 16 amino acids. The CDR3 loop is CASSQARLGGADEQFF. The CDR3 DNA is TGCGCCAGCAGCCAGGCCCGACTCGGGGGGGCGGATGAGCAGTTCTTC.

The CDR3 DNA sequence: TGTGCCAGCAGTTACCAGTACATTACCTATAATTCACCCCTCCACTTT. Its protein product is CASSYQYITYNSPLHF. This chain joins TRBV6-2 or TRBV6-3 and TRBJ1-6; D is uncertain. The ends were cut back, 2 bases at V and 2 bases at J, with 10 bases in the middle. The germline V gene has CDR1 MNHEY and CDR2 SVGEGT. This CDR3 has 16 amino acids.

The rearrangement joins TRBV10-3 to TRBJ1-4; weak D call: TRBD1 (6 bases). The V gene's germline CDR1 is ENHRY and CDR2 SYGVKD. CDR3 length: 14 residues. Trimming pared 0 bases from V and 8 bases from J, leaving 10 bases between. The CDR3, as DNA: TGTGCCATCAGTGAGTCGAACAGGGAGGAAAAACTGTTTTTT. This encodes CAISESNREEKLFF.

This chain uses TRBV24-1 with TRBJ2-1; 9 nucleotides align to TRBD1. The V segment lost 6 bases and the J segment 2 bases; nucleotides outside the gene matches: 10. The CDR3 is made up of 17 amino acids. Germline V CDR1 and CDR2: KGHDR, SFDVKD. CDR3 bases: TGTGCCACCAGTAAAATAATACAGGGGGCTGCCTACAATGAGCAGTTCTTC. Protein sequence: CATSKIIQGAAYNEQFF.

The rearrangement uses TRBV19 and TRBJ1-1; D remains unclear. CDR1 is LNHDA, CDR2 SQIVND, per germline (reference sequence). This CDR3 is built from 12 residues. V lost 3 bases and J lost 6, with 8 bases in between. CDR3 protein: CASSISAAEAFF. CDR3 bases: TGTGCCAGTAGTATCTCGGCGGCTGAAGCTTTCTTT.